This T cell receptor beta chain came from a study of shared clonotypes between healthy human individuals. A note on this clone: The antigen remains unidentified.

General observations from the study: Naive subsets generally had larger estimated richness than memory subsets. Only blood was sampled, and tissue TCR repertoires likely differ from blood ones. Non-shared clonotypes had lower generation probabilities than those shared by all four donors.

Produced via immunoSEQ multiplex PCR; TCRdb's table is partial and in-frame only. The sample lists 2 million to 3 million clones; approximately 94% were seen once. From germline, CDR1 is SNHLY and CDR2 FYNNEI. This CDR3 contains 14 residues. Trimming took 8 bases from V and 5 from J; bases not matched to a gene: 8. The chain has TRBV2 and TRBJ2-5; TRBD1 matches 10 bases. Source material: naive CD4+ T cells from PBMCs. Subset of the sample: CD45RA+ positively selected. This receptor was identified in a man between 18 and 29 years old in good health. Some clones in this sample may be carry-over from other donors' samples. The CDR3 region is CASVRQGAWETQYF. The CDR3, as DNA: TGTGCCAGCGTCCGACAGGGGGCTTGGGAGACCCAGTACTTC. The full variable domain, in which reference TRBV2 and TRBJ2-5 provide the parts outside the CDR3, is EPEVTQTPSHQVTQMGQEVILRCVPISNHLYFYWYRQILGQKVEFLVSFYNNEISEKSEIFDDQFSVERPDGSNFTLKIRSTKLEDSAMYFCASVRQGAWETQYFGPGTRLLVL.